Presented here are 27 T cell receptor beta chains from one specimen sequenced in a study of neurological immune-mediated disorders. TCRdb fed the 5' RACE reads into MiXCR, producing one record per CDR3 protein. The data hold 39,000 or so distinct CDR3 sequences, with roughly 2.5% observed a single time. Input material: PBMCs. All receptors come from a man under 40 with multiple sclerosis.

This clonotype occurred a few times. At one end the junction does not follow the germline gene, possibly because of a read error. The J gene is TRBJ1-5, the V gene TRBV20-1; D is unresolved. CDR1 is DFQATT and CDR2 is SNEGSKA in the germline V gene (reference sequence). CDR3 length: 13 amino acids. The CDR3 DNA sequence: TGCAGTGCTAGAGCCGCTAGGACCCAGCACCAGCATTTT. Its translation is CSARAARTQHQHF.

This clonotype has at least ten counts. The CDR3 loop is CASRSNTGELFF. For the CDR3, the DNA is TGCGCCAGCAGGTCGAACACCGGGGAGCTGTTTTTT. The chain carries TRBV10-2 and TRBJ2-2, with D hard to call. Trimming stripped 6 bases from V and 0 bases from J, with 2 bases between. This CDR3 has 12 amino acids. Germline assignment: CDR1 WSHSY and CDR2 SAAADI.

This clonotype was recorded many times. The rearrangement uses TRBV6-5 and TRBJ1-1; tentative D call: TRBD1 (6 bases). The CDR3 is 13 amino acids. V lost 2 bases and J lost 6, with 10 bases in between. CDR1 MNHEY and CDR2 SVGAGI come from the germline V gene. CDR3 coding DNA: TGTGCCAGCAGTTACGACGGGGGCTCTGAAGCTTTCTTT. This encodes CASSYDGGSEAFF.

This clonotype was counted many times. The chain links TRBV20-1 to TRBJ2-1; 16 bases match TRBD2. This CDR3 comprises 18 residues. J gave up 9 bases and V 3 bases, and 14 bases lay outside the gene matches. Germline V CDR1 and CDR2: DFQATT, SNEGSKA (reference sequence). The CDR3 loop is CSARSGTSGRAGGVEQFF. CDR3 in DNA: TGCAGTGCTAGGTCGGGGACTAGCGGGAGGGCTGGAGGGGTTGAGCAGTTCTTC.

This clonotype was found many times. V and J are TRBV20-1 and TRBJ2-3, with 8 bases fitting TRBD2. The V segment lost 1 base and the J segment 0 bases; nucleotides outside the gene matches: 3. This CDR3 is 15 amino acids long. Per germline, CDR1 DFQATT and CDR2 SNEGSKA (reference sequence). The CDR3 loop is CSARGLAGSTDTQYF. DNA for the CDR3: TGCAGTGCTAGAGGGCTAGCGGGTAGCACAGATACGCAGTATTTT.

This clonotype was recorded many times. The genes are TRBV19 and TRBJ1-1; 7 positions match TRBD1. CDR1 LNHDA and CDR2 SQIVND come from the germline V gene (reference sequence). This CDR3 has 14 residues. Trimming cost V 5 bases and J 0 bases; bases outside gene matches: 3. The DNA for the CDR3 is TGTGCCAGTAGTGACAGGGTAGTGAACACTGAAGCTTTCTTT. Translated: CASSDRVVNTEAFF.

This clonotype was seen ten or more times. The chain recombines TRBV25-1 with TRBJ1-2, with TRBD1 matching 7 bases. This CDR3 comprises 15 residues. Germline assignment: CDR1 MGHDK and CDR2 SYGVNS. V trimming: 4 bases; J trimming: 6 bases; junction bases outside the gene matches: 11. CDR3 protein: CASSANRQGLDGYTF. The CDR3 coding sequence is TGTGCCAGCAGTGCCAATAGACAGGGTCTGGATGGCTACACCTTC.

By share, this clonotype ranks as medium-sized (0.01 to 0.1%). V usage is TRBV5-1 and J usage is TRBJ2-5, with D perhaps matching TRBD1 (5 bases). The CDR3 is made up of 13 amino acids. Trimming took off 3 bases at V and 5 bases at J, with 11 bases between the two ends. Germline CDR1 reads SGHRS; CDR2 reads YFSETQ. CDR3 in DNA: TGCGCCAGCAGCTGGGCAGCAGGGGAGACCCAGTACTTC. This gives the protein CASSWAAGETQYF.

This clonotype has at least ten counts. The chain carries TRBV3-1 and TRBJ2-7; 9 bases agree with TRBD2. Trimming cost V 1 base and J 6 bases; bases outside gene matches: 4. The CDR3 is 14 residues long. The germline V gene has CDR1 LGHDT and CDR2 YNNKEL (reference sequence). The CDR3 coding sequence is TGTGCCAGCAGCCAAGTGGCTAGCGGGACCGAGCAGTACTTC. It translates to CASSQVASGTEQYF.

This clonotype has ten or more counts. This chain joins TRBV25-1 and TRBJ1-1; D is unresolved. Trimming left V 5 bases short and J 4 bases short, with 11 bases between. Germline V gene sequence: CDR1 MGHDK, CDR2 SYGVNS. This CDR3 is 13 amino acids long. The CDR3 coding sequence is TGTGCCAGCAGTCCTGCGCAGGTCACTGAAGCTTTCTTT. Protein: CASSPAQVTEAFF.

This clonotype was counted ten times or more. This sequence joins TRBV7-2 and TRBJ2-7; TRBD2 agrees at 7 bases. CDR1 SGHTA and CDR2 FQGNSA come from the germline V gene. The V and J ends lost 5 bases and 6 bases, in that order; junction bases with no gene match: 13. The CDR3 totals 15 residues. The CDR3 is CASSRDIAGRGEQYF. The CDR3 nucleotides read TGTGCCAGCAGCCGAGATATAGCGGGTCGGGGCGAGCAGTACTTC.

In this sample, this clonotype turned up many times. The chain carries TRBV20-1 and TRBJ2-2, with 7 bases aligning to TRBD2. This CDR3 spans 15 amino acids. V gave up 6 bases and J gave up 2 bases; unmatched junction bases: 9. Germline V gene data show CDR1 as DFQATT and CDR2 as SNEGSKA (reference sequence). The CDR3 DNA sequence: TGCAGTGCGACTACTAGCGAGTTAAACACCGGGGAGCTGTTTTTT. It specifies CSATTSELNTGELFF.

This clonotype showed up many times. The chain has TRBV7-2 and TRBJ1-1; D gene ambiguous. The CDR3 totals 13 residues. Germline CDR1 and CDR2: SGHTA and FQGNSA. V was cut by 1 base and J by 1 base, with 4 bases left in between. CDR3 residues: CASSLERNTEAFF. For the CDR3, the DNA is TGTGCCAGCAGCTTAGAAAGGAACACTGAAGCTTTCTTT.

This clonotype has at least ten counts. The CDR3 DNA reads TGTGCCAGCAGCCTCCCGACAACTAGCGGGGGGCAAGGGAATGAGCAGTTCTTC. Translated, it gives CASSLPTTSGGQGNEQFF. J is TRBJ2-1 and V is TRBV7-9, with 12 bases lining up with TRBD2. Germline CDR1 SEHNR, CDR2 FQNEAQ (reference sequence). The CDR3 consists of 18 residues. The V gene end was trimmed by 5 bases and the J gene end by 7 bases; junction bases not matched to a gene: 15. The entire variable domain, with the rest obtained from reference TRBV7-9 and TRBJ2-1, is as follows: DTGVSQNPRHKITKRGQNVTFRCDPISEHNRLYWYRQTLGQGPEFLTYFQNEAQLEKSRLLSDRFSAERPKGSFSTLEIQRTEQGDSAMYLCASSLPTTSGGQGNEQFFGPGTRLTVL.

This clonotype has at least ten counts. The chain recombines TRBV4-3 with TRBJ2-2, with 8 nucleotides matching TRBD2. CDR3 size: 16 residues. Germline CDR1 reads LGHNA; CDR2 reads YSLEER. Germline trimming cut 6 bases from V and 3 bases from J; bases unmatched to any gene: 9. The CDR3 nucleotides read TGCGCCAGCAGACCCAGCGGGAGTAGTTACACCGGGGAGCTGTTTTTT. Residues: CASRPSGSSYTGELFF.

This clonotype was picked up many times. This chain connects TRBV4-1 to TRBJ1-4, with no clear D. Germline V gives CDR1 MGHRA, CDR2 YSYEKL. The CDR3 is 15 amino acids. V lost 1 base to trimming and J lost 12 bases, with 18 bases between them. DNA for the CDR3: TGCGCCAGCAGCCAAGTTGGTGGGGTCGTGGGAGAACTGTTTTTT. Its protein product is CASSQVGGVVGELFF.

This clonotype was recorded many times. The chain carries TRBV6-6 and TRBJ1-1; no firm D call. CDR1 is MNHNY, CDR2 SVGAGI, per germline (reference sequence). The CDR3 runs to 13 residues. The V gene lost 6 bases and the J gene lost 1 base, with 9 bases spanning the gap. For the CDR3, the DNA is TGTGCCAGCAGCGAAATAGGGAACACTGAAGCTTTCTTT. Translating gives CASSEIGNTEAFF.

Ten or more counts support this clonotype. The J gene is TRBJ1-1, the V gene TRBV5-1, with 10 bases identical to TRBD1. Germline V gene lookup returns CDR1 SGHRS and CDR2 YFSETQ. Unmatched junction bases numbered 4, after V lost 0 bases and J lost 11 bases. The CDR3 is made up of 13 amino acids. CDR3 region: CASSLGDRGRAFF. CDR3 sequence (DNA): TGCGCCAGCAGCTTGGGGGACAGGGGTAGGGCTTTCTTT.

In its sample, this clonotype was seen many times. V and J are TRBV20-1 and TRBJ1-3; 10 bases are a match to TRBD1. The V gene's germline CDR1 is DFQATT and CDR2 SNEGSKA (reference sequence). This CDR3 is built from 16 residues. V was clipped by 5 bases and J by 0 bases; unmatched bases: 7. The CDR3: CSASGTGDSSGNTIYF. The CDR3 region has the DNA TGCAGTGCTTCCGGGACAGGGGACTCCTCTGGAAACACCATATATTTT.

At least ten counts were recorded for this clonotype. This chain joins TRBV4-3 and TRBJ1-1; TRBD1 is a possible D gene (6 bases). CDR1 LGHNA and CDR2 YSLEER come from the germline V gene. Deletions cut 3 bases from V and 9 bases from J, with 11 bases between. This CDR3 region has 12 residues. Here the CDR3 reads CASSQAGAKAFF. CDR3 in DNA: TGCGCCAGCAGCCAGGCGGGGGCGAAAGCTTTCTTT.

This clonotype came up many times. The chain recombines TRBV20-1 with TRBJ2-3; a possible D gene is TRBD2 (5 bases). Germline V gene lookup returns CDR1 DFQATT and CDR2 SNEGSKA (reference sequence). This CDR3 contains 15 residues. Trimming took off 5 bases at V and 4 bases at J, with 19 bases between the two ends. CDR3 in amino acids: CSAPQGGGPADTQYF. Here the CDR3 DNA reads TGCAGTGCTCCACAAGGAGGTGGACCCGCAGATACGCAGTATTTT.

In the case of this clonotype: A much larger clone differs from this one at a single base, so this may be a read error. This chain links TRBV3-1 with TRBJ2-7; D is uncertain. Germline V CDR1 and CDR2: LGHDT, YNNKEL (reference sequence). The CDR3 totals 12 residues. V was shortened by 2 bases and J by 7 bases, with 9 bases between the two germline ends. The CDR3 bases are TGTGCCAGCAGCCAAATTACCCAAGAGCAGTACTTC. This encodes CASSQITQEQYF.

This clonotype has a count of ten or more. V is TRBV7-3 and J is TRBJ1-5; the D gene is possibly TRBD1 (5 bases). V was clipped by 4 bases and J by 0 bases, with 37 bases between them. The CDR3 contains 24 residues. Germline assignment: CDR1 SGHTA and CDR2 FQGTGA. The CDR3, as DNA: TGTGCCAGCAGCTGTCCGGGGGGGAGACAGAGGTCCGTAAGCGGGTCTAATAGCAATCAGCCCCAGCATTTT. Translation: CASSCPGGRQRSVSGSNSNQPQHF.

The table lists this clonotype with many counts. V is TRBV7-2 and J is TRBJ2-3, with D tentatively TRBD2 (6 bases). The CDR3 extends over 17 amino acids. Germline lookup yields CDR1 SGHTA and CDR2 FQGNSA. V was clipped by 1 base and J by 2 bases, with 16 bases between them. CDR3 loop: CASSLGGGITITDTQYF. The DNA for the CDR3 is TGTGCCAGCAGCTTAGGCGGCGGGATCACAATCACAGATACGCAGTATTTT.

This clonotype was detected many times. The J gene is TRBJ2-1, the V gene TRBV20-1, with D possibly being TRBD2 (6 bases). The CDR3 is made up of 14 amino acids. Germline lookup yields CDR1 DFQATT and CDR2 SNEGSKA (reference sequence). Trimming pared 3 bases from V and 3 bases from J, leaving 12 bases between. DNA for the CDR3: TGCAGTGCTAGTCTCGGGGGTGACTACAATGAGCAGTTCTTC. It encodes CSASLGGDYNEQFF.

This clonotype was detected many times. The chain has TRBV20-1 and TRBJ2-1, with a tentative D call TRBD1 (6 bases). Trimming took off 6 bases at V and 3 bases at J, with 18 bases between the two ends. The CDR3 extends over 15 amino acids. From germline, CDR1 is DFQATT and CDR2 SNEGSKA (reference sequence). Here the CDR3 reads CSAPETGTDYNEQFF. CDR3 bases: TGCAGTGCGCCGGAGACAGGTACTGACTACAATGAGCAGTTCTTC.

This clonotype was detected many times. The chain employs TRBV5-1 and TRBJ2-2, with D perhaps matching TRBD1 or TRBD2 (5 bases each). Trimming removed 0 bases at V and 7 bases at J, with 10 bases between. Germline V gives CDR1 SGHRS, CDR2 YFSETQ. This CDR3 region has 14 residues. Written as DNA, the CDR3 is TGCGCCAGCAGCTTGGCGTCGGGGCTCGGGGAGCTGTTTTTT. Protein sequence: CASSLASGLGELFF.